The 15 T cell receptor beta chains given below trace back to one sample, sequenced in a study of CD8 T cells in Susac syndrome. RNA amounts of 0.5 to 1 ug underwent reverse transcription with random hexamers. Each CDR3 protein is one row after TCRdb ran MiXCR on the immunoSEQ multiplex PCR reads. This table has 170,000 or so distinct CDR3 sequences, approximately 95% appearing once. What was sequenced was CD4+ T cells from PBMCs. The receptors were gathered from a human donor with Susac syndrome.

The V and J genes are TRBV15 and TRBJ1-2; 8 bases map to TRBD1. V lost 0 bases to trimming and J lost 4 bases; unmatched junction nucleotides: 10. The germline gives CDR1 LNHNV, CDR2 YYDKDF (reference sequence). This CDR3 region has 17 residues. This CDR3 reads CATSRDGQGSSLYGYTF. In nucleotides, the CDR3 is TGTGCCACCAGCAGAGACGGACAGGGATCCTCACTCTATGGCTACACCTTC. Filled out from reference TRBV15 and TRBJ1-2, the complete variable domain reads DAMVIQNPRYQVTQFGKPVTLSCSQTLNHNVMYWYQQKSSQAPKLLFHYYDKDFNNEADTPDNFQSRRPNTSFCFLDIRSPGLGDTAMYLCATSRDGQGSSLYGYTFGSGTRLTVV.

This clonotype appeared once. The chain has TRBV29-1 and TRBJ2-7, with TRBD2 identical over 11 bases. The germline CDR1 and CDR2 sequences are SQVTM and ANQGSEA. The CDR3 contains 14 residues. The V gene end was trimmed by 4 bases and the J gene end by 6 bases; junction bases not matched to a gene: 8. Written as DNA, the CDR3 is TGCAGCGTTGGACTGACTAGCGGGATTGGCGAGCAGTACTTC. Its translation: CSVGLTSGIGEQYF.

CDR3 coding DNA: TGTGCCACCCGAGCGGAGACAGATACGCAGTATTTT. This sequence encodes CATRAETDTQYF. The chain carries TRBV18 and TRBJ2-3, with D perhaps matching TRBD2 (5 bases). The CDR3 covers 12 residues. The V and J ends lost 10 bases and 3 bases respectively, with 11 bases between them. Germline CDR1 reads KGHSH; CDR2 reads LQKENI.

The chain carries TRBV23-1 and TRBJ1-2; 10 bases map to TRBD1. TRBV23-1 is an ORF, with its function uncertain. There are 16 residues in the CDR3. The V segment lost 4 bases and the J segment 8 bases; nucleotides outside the gene matches: 13. CDR3 loop: CASSPRQGACMSGYTF. The CDR3 DNA sequence: TGCGCCAGCAGTCCCCGACAGGGGGCGTGTATGTCGGGCTACACCTTC.

The chain uses TRBV19 and TRBJ2-7, with 7 bases aligning to TRBD2. The CDR3 runs 15 residues. CDR1 and CDR2 (germline): LNHDA, SQIVND (reference sequence). Losses at the gene ends were 5 bases for V and 0 bases for J; bases not matched to a gene: 7. CDR3 nucleotides: TGTGCCAGTAGTCCGTCGGCGGGAGCCTCCTACGAGCAGTACTTC. Its protein is CASSPSAGASYEQYF.

The chain recombines TRBV7-2 with TRBJ2-7; TRBD2 matches 12 bases. The V and J ends lost 5 bases and 4 bases, in that order; junction bases with no gene match: 3. The germline V gene has CDR1 SGHTA and CDR2 FQGNSA. The CDR3 is 14 residues long. This CDR3 is CASSPTSGSYEQYF. CDR3 in DNA: TGTGCCAGCAGCCCGACTAGCGGGAGTTACGAGCAGTACTTC.

This chain links TRBV24-1 with TRBJ2-1, with TRBD2 as a possible D gene (6 bases). The CDR3 sequence is 17 residues long. Deletions cut 5 bases from V and 5 bases from J, with 21 bases between. Germline V CDR1 and CDR2: KGHDR, SFDVKD. CDR3 coding DNA: TGTGCCACCAGTGGGGCGGTGGGGCTAGCGCGCAACAATGAGCAGTTCTTC. This sequence encodes CATSGAVGLARNNEQFF.

This chain uses TRBV20-1 with TRBJ1-1, with a tentative D call TRBD1 (5 bases). CDR1 is DFQATT, CDR2 SNEGSKA, per germline (reference sequence). The CDR3 runs to 13 residues. V dropped 2 bases and J dropped 8 bases, with 15 bases sitting between them. The CDR3 DNA follows: TGCAGTGCTAGACCCTCCCCCCACAGGGAAGCTTTCTTT. It yields the protein CSARPSPHREAFF.

The chain links TRBV4-1 to TRBJ2-5, with 8 bases matching TRBD1. Trimming took 4 bases from V and 3 from J; bases not matched to a gene: 10. Germline CDR1 reads MGHRA; CDR2 reads YSYEKL. This CDR3 has 16 residues. The CDR3 sequence: CASSPSGQGGKETQYF. The CDR3 DNA is TGCGCCAGCAGCCCCTCCGGACAGGGCGGGAAAGAGACCCAGTACTTC.

The V and J genes are TRBV19 and TRBJ2-3; D gene uncertain. The CDR3 contains 13 residues. With 6 bases removed from V and 0 bases from J, the gap between germline ends came to 7 bases. CDR1 and CDR2 from the germline V gene are LNHDA and SQIVND (reference sequence). The CDR3 sequence is CASRQASTDTQYF. CDR3 nucleotides: TGTGCCAGTAGACAAGCTAGCACAGATACGCAGTATTTT.

This chain links TRBV20-1 with TRBJ1-5, with D tentatively TRBD1 (5 bases). The CDR3 has 13 residues. V was cut by 1 base and J by 5 bases, with 9 bases left in between. Germline V gene data show CDR1 as DFQATT and CDR2 as SNEGSKA (reference sequence). DNA for the CDR3: TGCAGTGCTAGAGTTCAGGGCTATCAGCCCCAGCATTTT. Its protein is CSARVQGYQPQHF.

The chain uses TRBV7-9 and TRBJ1-4; TRBD1 is a possible D gene (6 bases). The V gene's germline CDR1 is SEHNR and CDR2 FQNEAQ (reference sequence). V was clipped by 0 bases and J by 5 bases, with 10 bases between them. This CDR3 comprises 15 residues. The CDR3 nucleotides are TGTGCCAGCAGCTTAGCGAACAGGGAAAATGAAAAACTGTTTTTT. Protein sequence: CASSLANRENEKLFF.

The genes are TRBV20-1 and TRBJ2-5; tentatively, D is TRBD1 or TRBD2 (5 bases each). Germline V lookup: CDR1 DFQATT, CDR2 SNEGSKA (reference sequence). V was trimmed by 6 bases and J by 0 bases, leaving 11 bases between them. The CDR3 has 13 amino acids. CDR3 protein: CSAQGPHQETQYF. As DNA, the CDR3 is TGCAGTGCCCAGGGACCCCACCAAGAGACCCAGTACTTC.

This chain joins TRBV27 and TRBJ2-1; 7 bases fit TRBD1. Germline CDR1 is MNHEY and CDR2 is SMNVEV (reference sequence). V trimming: 5 bases; J trimming: 6 bases; junction bases outside the gene matches: 13. This CDR3 is 16 amino acids long. The CDR3 nucleotides read TGTGCCAGCAGTACGGGACAGCGGTTTAGGGGCAATGAGCAGTTCTTC. Its translation: CASSTGQRFRGNEQFF.

In this sample, this clonotype turned up once. J is TRBJ1-4 and V is TRBV10-3; 8 bases map to TRBD1. The ends lost 4 bases at V and 2 bases at J; junction bases unmatched: 9. Germline CDR1 is ENHRY and CDR2 is SYGVKD. The CDR3 covers 17 residues. The CDR3 sequence: CAISADRGVSTNEKLFF. The CDR3 coding sequence is TGTGCCATCAGTGCTGACAGGGGAGTTAGCACTAATGAAAAACTGTTTTTT.